This TCR beta chain was recorded in a study of type 1 regulatory T cells (dated by TCRdb to the early 2020s). A note on the overall study: The study characterized an in vitro protocol that generated a Tr1-enriched, alloantigen-specific CD4 T cell product named T-allo10. T-allo10 was being evaluated clinically in patients with hematological malignancies who were receiving allogeneic hematopoietic stem cell transplantation.

As for this clonotype: Its antigen is still unknown. No quality values exist for individual bases; no much larger clone is one base distant.

For this chain, trimming is 6 bases at the V end and 8 bases at the J end, and the number of junction bases without a gene match is 9. CDR3 length: 14 amino acids, cysteine to phenylalanine. Of all the DNA, just the CDR3 is kept, 42 bases in frame from base 1. The germline V gene (reference sequence) gives CDR1 as LNHDA and CDR2 as SQIVND. Donor-derived T-allo10 cells were described as specific for host alloantigens, anergic, and capable of alloantigen-specific suppression. For sequencing, an Illumina MiSeq was employed. Starting from the raw public reads, TCRdb applied fastp trimming at Q25, assembled clones with MiXCR and retained in-frame beta chains. CDR3 protein duplicates are merged, each entry listing the most common genes and DNA. The sample profile shows over 55,000 distinct CDR3 sequences; nearly 65% of them were found once. The ten largest clones add up to 6% to 9% of the sample.

Sequenced: cultured T cells, either the whole culture or a sorted T cell fraction (not recorded which). Read against the paper, the sample's cell subset or site label means: Tr1-enriched cell product generated in vitro against host alloantigens. The chain joins TRBV19 to TRBJ2-2; the junction holds 7 bases that match TRBD1. The receptor was derived from a human donor in good health. The nucleotide sequence is TGTGCCAGTAGGAGGACAGGCCGGTCGGGGGAGCTGTTTTTT. This gives the protein CASRRTGRSGELFF.